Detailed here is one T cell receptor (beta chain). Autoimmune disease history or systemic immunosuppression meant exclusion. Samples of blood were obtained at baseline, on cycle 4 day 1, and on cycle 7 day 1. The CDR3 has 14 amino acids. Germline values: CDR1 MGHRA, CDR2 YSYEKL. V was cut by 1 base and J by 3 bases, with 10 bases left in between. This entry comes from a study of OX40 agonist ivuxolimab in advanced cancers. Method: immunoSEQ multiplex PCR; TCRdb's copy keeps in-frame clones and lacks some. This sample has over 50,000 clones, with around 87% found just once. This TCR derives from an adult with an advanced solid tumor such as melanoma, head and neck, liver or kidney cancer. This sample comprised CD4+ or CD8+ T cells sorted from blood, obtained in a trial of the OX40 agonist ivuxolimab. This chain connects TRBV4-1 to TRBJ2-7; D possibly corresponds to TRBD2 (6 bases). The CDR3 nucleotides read TGCGCCAGCAGCCAAGGACCGGGGGTCTACGAGCAGTACTTC. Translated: CASSQGPGVYEQYF.